The 29 T cell receptor beta chains reported below all come from one sample, sequenced in a study of early T cells in non-severe SARS-CoV-2 infection. Using its own MiXCR run on the 5' RACE reads, TCRdb lists one record per CDR3 protein. Of around 60,000 distinct CDR3 sequences in the sample, 18% were seen once. This specimen was whole blood, taken at baseline. The receptor source for this set is an adult who was a healthcare worker with PCR-confirmed SARS-CoV-2 infection or an uninfected control (not recorded which).

Only a few counts were recorded for this clonotype. V gene TRBV27 combines with J gene TRBJ2-5, with TRBD1 matching over 8 bases. Germline loops: CDR1 MNHEY, CDR2 SMNVEV (reference sequence). This CDR3 spans 13 amino acids. The trim removed 10 bases at V and 4 bases at J, leaving 8 bases unmatched. The CDR3 DNA reads as TGTGCCACCGGGACAGGCCGGGCAGAGACCCAGTACTTC. Its protein product is CATGTGRAETQYF.

This clonotype was counted only a few times. The V call is TRBV12-3 or TRBV12-4, the J call TRBJ2-2; maybe TRBD2 (5 bases). This CDR3 contains 13 residues. V dropped 2 bases and J dropped 7 bases, with 8 bases sitting between them. In DNA, the CDR3 is TGTGCCAGCAGTTTACGAGCGGTCGGGGAGCTGTTTTTT. It translates to CASSLRAVGELFF.

This clonotype was seen a few times. V is TRBV7-7 and J is TRBJ2-3; 9 bases match TRBD2. With 5 bases clipped from V and 0 bases from J, the junction kept 12 bases outside the gene matches. CDR3 length: 18 amino acids. The germline CDR1 and CDR2 sequences are SSHAT and FNYEAQ (reference sequence). The CDR3: CASSRGAGGPRSTDTQYF. CDR3 nucleotides: TGTGCCAGCAGCCGAGGGGCGGGGGGGCCTAGAAGCACAGATACGCAGTATTTT.

The V call is TRBV20-1, the J call TRBJ2-6; a weak D match, TRBD2 (5 bases). Germline V gives CDR1 DFQATT, CDR2 SNEGSKA (reference sequence). CDR3 length: 16 residues. V was cut by 3 bases and J by 0 bases, with 12 bases left in between. In DNA form, the CDR3 reads TGCAGTGCTAGTGCGGGCGCAAGCTCTGGGGCCAACGTCCTGACTTTC. Translating it yields CSASAGASSGANVLTF.

This clonotype was found many times. The CDR3 here is CASNFGAEAFF. Written as DNA, the CDR3 is TGTGCCAGCAATTTCGGGGCTGAAGCTTTCTTT. This rearrangement joins TRBV2 to TRBJ1-1; D remains unclear. The V and J ends lost 7 bases and 6 bases respectively, with 9 bases between them. This CDR3 contains 11 residues. Germline V gives CDR1 SNHLY, CDR2 FYNNEI.

CDR3 sequence: CASSELGSSRDTQYF. DNA of the CDR3: TGTGCCAGCAGTGAACTAGGGAGTTCGCGTGATACGCAGTATTTT. V and J are TRBV6-1 and TRBJ2-3; possibly TRBD2 for D (5 bases). Germline lookup yields CDR1 MNHNS and CDR2 SASEGT. V was shortened by 2 bases and J by 6 bases, with 15 bases between the two germline ends. The CDR3 covers 15 residues.

The V call is TRBV27, the J call TRBJ2-7; D is uncertain. This CDR3 comprises 14 residues. Germline V CDR1 and CDR2: MNHEY, SMNVEV (reference sequence). Trimming removed 5 bases from V and 4 bases from J, with 15 bases in between. Written as DNA, the CDR3 is TGTGCCAGCAGTCCCGAAGGGCAGATTTACGAGCAGTACTTC. This encodes CASSPEGQIYEQYF.

This clonotype was recorded a few times. The DNA of the CDR3 is TGTGCCAGCAGCTTATACAGGACCAATGAAAAACTGTTTTTT. Its protein product is CASSLYRTNEKLFF. The chain is built from TRBV11-2 and TRBJ1-4; maybe TRBD1 (5 bases). This CDR3 is built from 14 residues. Deletions cut 2 bases from V and 5 bases from J, with 9 bases between. Looked up from germline, CDR1 is SGHAT and CDR2 is FQNNGV.

This clonotype was detected a few times. The CDR3 DNA is TGCAGCGTTTGGGGGGTGGAAAACATTCAGTACTTC. Residues: CSVWGVENIQYF. This chain uses TRBV29-1 with TRBJ2-4, with D possibly matching TRBD2 (6 bases). The CDR3 has 12 amino acids. From germline, CDR1 is SQVTM and CDR2 ANQGSEA. V was trimmed by 5 bases and J by 5 bases, leaving 10 bases between them.

This chain joins TRBV5-6 and TRBJ1-1; TRBD1 matches 9 bases. The germline V gene encodes CDR1 SGHDT and CDR2 YYEEEE. Losses at the gene ends were 3 bases for V and 6 bases for J; bases not matched to a gene: 6. This CDR3 region has 14 residues. In DNA, the CDR3 is TGTGCCAGCAGCTGGGACAGGGCGGGGGCTGAAGCTTTCTTT. Residues: CASSWDRAGAEAFF.

Only a few counts were recorded for this clonotype. The rearrangement joins TRBV6-1 to TRBJ1-2; the D is unclear. The CDR3 runs 13 residues. Trimming left V 6 bases short and J 0 bases short, with 8 bases between. Germline V gene data show CDR1 as MNHNS and CDR2 as SASEGT. The DNA of the CDR3 is TGTGCCAGCAGCCTTCTTCCTAACTATGGCTACACCTTC. Translated: CASSLLPNYGYTF.

This clonotype has more than one count but fewer than ten. The CDR3 loop reads CASRHGGAGTEAFF. The CDR3 region has the DNA TGTGCCAGCAGACACGGGGGCGCAGGGACTGAAGCTTTCTTT. The chain links TRBV5-8 to TRBJ1-1; possible D gene TRBD1, 6 bases. CDR3 length: 14 residues. V was cut by 5 bases and J by 5 bases, with 16 bases left in between. Germline values: CDR1 SGHTS, CDR2 YDEGEE.

This chain connects TRBV6-2 or TRBV6-3 to TRBJ2-1; the match to TRBD1 covers 9 bases. This CDR3 region has 15 residues. The germline V gene encodes CDR1 MNHEY and CDR2 SVGEGT. V gave up 8 bases and J gave up 4 bases; unmatched junction bases: 9. The chain's CDR3 is CASRKTGTGYNEQFF. CDR3 in DNA: TGTGCCAGCCGGAAAACCGGGACAGGGTACAATGAGCAGTTCTTC.

This clonotype was observed a few times. The chain couples TRBV7-9 to TRBJ2-5; D gene unclear. Germline values: CDR1 SEHNR, CDR2 FQNEAQ (reference sequence). Trimming removed 1 base at V and 4 bases at J, with 13 bases between. The length of the CDR3 is 15 residues. The CDR3 loop is CASSLGGSDGETQYF. The CDR3 DNA reads as TGTGCCAGCAGCTTAGGGGGATCGGACGGAGAGACCCAGTACTTC.

This clonotype was counted between two and nine times. The gene calls are TRBV30 and TRBJ1-4, with a possible D match to TRBD1 (6 bases). From germline, CDR1 is GTSNPN and CDR2 SVGIG (reference sequence). The CDR3 has 14 residues. V lost 3 bases and J 7 bases, leaving 15 bases between the germline ends. DNA of the CDR3: TGTGCCTGGAGGCGACAGGAAGGAGTTGAAAAACTGTTTTTT. Translation gives CAWRRQEGVEKLFF.

This clonotype was seen a handful of times. The J gene is TRBJ2-4, the V gene TRBV2; D gene ambiguous. There are 10 residues in the CDR3. Germline V gives CDR1 SNHLY, CDR2 FYNNEI. Trimming left V 8 bases short and J 8 bases short, with 7 bases between. CDR3 protein: CASASYIQYF. DNA of the CDR3: TGTGCCAGCGCAAGTTACATTCAGTACTTC.

This chain connects TRBV20-1 to TRBJ2-7; D could derive from TRBD1 or TRBD2 (5 bases each). Deletions cut 4 bases from V and 3 bases from J, with 10 bases between. From germline, CDR1 is DFQATT and CDR2 SNEGSKA (reference sequence). The CDR3 sequence is 12 residues long. CDR3: CSATRDGYEQYF. The CDR3 DNA follows: TGCAGTGCTACCCGGGACGGCTACGAGCAGTACTTC.

This clonotype was detected only a few times. This sequence joins TRBV6-2 or TRBV6-3 and TRBJ2-7; D is undetermined. The CDR3 sequence is 12 residues long. Germline V gene lookup returns CDR1 MNHEY and CDR2 SVGEGT. The V and J ends lost 3 bases and 3 bases respectively, with 6 bases between them. CDR3: CASSYSSYEQYF. The CDR3 DNA follows: TGTGCCAGCAGTTATAGCAGCTACGAGCAGTACTTC.

CDR3 sequence reads: CASSFGTGAVLTGELFF. The CDR3 bases are TGTGCCAGCAGCTTCGGGACAGGGGCCGTGTTGACCGGGGAGCTGTTTTTT. V usage is TRBV5-6 and J usage is TRBJ2-2, with 10 bases matching TRBD1. This CDR3 is built from 17 residues. Trimming at V came to 2 bases and at J to 5 bases, leaving 9 bases not matched to a gene. Per germline, CDR1 SGHDT and CDR2 YYEEEE.

This clonotype was picked up a small number of times. V is TRBV5-1 and J is TRBJ1-1; 7 nucleotides align to TRBD1. The V gene end was trimmed by 4 bases and the J gene end by 0 bases; junction bases not matched to a gene: 3. CDR3 length equals 14 residues. Germline assignment: CDR1 SGHRS and CDR2 YFSETQ. In nucleotides, the CDR3 is TGCGCCAGCAGCCAGGGACAGATGAACACTGAAGCTTTCTTT. This encodes CASSQGQMNTEAFF.

This sequence joins TRBV5-1 and TRBJ1-1; 9 positions agree with TRBD1. CDR3 length: 17 amino acids. From germline, CDR1 is SGHRS and CDR2 YFSETQ. V shed 0 bases and J 1 base; nucleotides not matched to a gene: 7. This CDR3 is CASSLETGGQGNTEAFF. The CDR3 region has the DNA TGCGCCAGCAGCTTGGAGACAGGGGGTCAAGGGAACACTGAAGCTTTCTTT.

V usage is TRBV7-2 and J usage is TRBJ2-1; 8 nucleotides line up with TRBD2. This CDR3 comprises 15 residues. The germline V gene has CDR1 SGHTA and CDR2 FQGNSA. The V segment lost 5 bases and the J segment 12 bases; nucleotides outside the gene matches: 15. The CDR3 spells CASSPGTRSTMVQFF. Written as DNA, the CDR3 is TGTGCCAGCAGCCCCGGGACTAGGAGTACAATGGTGCAGTTCTTC.

This clonotype was detected a few times. This sequence joins TRBV4-3 and TRBJ2-2; D gene unclear. Trimming removed 1 base at V and 5 bases at J, with 11 bases between. The CDR3 extends over 15 amino acids. From germline, CDR1 is LGHNA and CDR2 YSLEER. DNA of the CDR3: TGCGCCAGCAGCCAAGGGGATGAGAGGACCGGGGAGCTGTTTTTT. Protein sequence: CASSQGDERTGELFF.

The gene calls are TRBV11-2 and TRBJ2-2; D is possibly TRBD2 (5 bases). The CDR3 consists of 14 residues. V was pared by 5 bases and J by 5 bases, with 12 bases between. Looked up from germline, CDR1 is SGHAT and CDR2 is FQNNGV. CDR3 amino acids: CASSRGLGTGELFF. The CDR3 bases are TGTGCCAGCAGCCGCGGGTTGGGTACCGGGGAGCTGTTTTTT.

This clonotype turned up a few times. The chain has TRBV20-1 and TRBJ1-6, with a weak D call TRBD1 (5 bases). This CDR3 contains 13 residues. The germline V and J ends were trimmed by 5 bases and 8 bases, with 13 bases remaining between them. Per germline, CDR1 DFQATT and CDR2 SNEGSKA (reference sequence). CDR3 in amino acids: CSAANRGDSPLHF. The DNA for the CDR3 is TGCAGTGCTGCCAACCGAGGGGATTCACCCCTCCACTTT.

This clonotype was detected only a few times. The gene calls are TRBV7-2 and TRBJ1-6; a weak D match, TRBD1 (6 bases). CDR1 and CDR2 (germline): SGHTA, FQGNSA. The CDR3 loop spans 15 amino acids. V lost 6 bases and J 7 bases, leaving 16 bases between the germline ends. This chain's CDR3 is CASRVAPQGNSPLHF. The DNA of the CDR3 is TGTGCCAGCAGGGTAGCCCCACAGGGAAATTCACCCCTCCACTTT.

A few counts support this clonotype. The rearrangement uses TRBV20-1 and TRBJ2-7; 7 bases are shared with TRBD1. The CDR3 covers 13 residues. Germline V gene sequence: CDR1 DFQATT, CDR2 SNEGSKA (reference sequence). After removal of 2 bases from V and 9 bases from J, the junction contained 10 bases not matched to a gene. The DNA for the CDR3 is TGCAGTGCTAGACACGGACAGGACGTAGGGCAGTACTTC. It translates to CSARHGQDVGQYF.

This clonotype was counted at least ten times. The rearrangement joins TRBV14 to TRBJ2-7; D is ambiguous. V was clipped by 3 bases and J by 6 bases, with 6 bases between them. Germline V CDR1 and CDR2: SGHDN, FVKESK. This CDR3 contains 11 residues. CDR3 nucleotides: TGTGCCAGCAGCCATTTCGGCGAGCAGTACTTC. Its protein is CASSHFGEQYF.

V gene TRBV20-1 combines with J gene TRBJ1-6; D perhaps matches TRBD1 (6 bases). Per germline, CDR1 DFQATT and CDR2 SNEGSKA (reference sequence). V was clipped by 5 bases and J by 5 bases, with 10 bases between them. The CDR3 runs to 13 residues. The CDR3 here is CSAPYRDNSPLHF. Written as DNA, the CDR3 is TGCAGTGCTCCGTACAGGGATAATTCACCCCTCCACTTT.